These T cell receptor beta chains were read from a single sample in a study of response to subunit inactivated influenza vaccine. TCRdb recomputed calls from the RT-PCR reads with MiXCR, one row per CDR3 protein. The sample has some 500,000 distinct CDR3 sequences; 16% are singletons. Material: CD4+ T cells sorted from PBMCs, obtained 23 to 25 months after vaccination. Source of these receptors: a man in his fifties or sixties who received an inactivated influenza vaccine. Each CDR3 is given without its conserved first and last residue. Not all rows give a size; the values are once, few, many and, for expanded clones, a class.

J gene: TRBJ2-7; clone size: many; CDR3 length: 10; V gene: TRBV20-1; CDR3 protein: SASLNFWEQY
J gene: TRBJ2-3; clone size: few; CDR3 length: 13; V gene: TRBV20-1; CDR3 protein: SATPGGRRVNTQY
J gene: TRBJ2-3; clone size: .; CDR3 length: 13; V gene: TRBV3-1; CDR3 protein: ASSQGTGNTDTQY
J gene: TRBJ2-7; clone size: few; CDR3 length: 16; V gene: TRBV3-1; CDR3 protein: ASSQDYLGRAATYEQY
J gene: TRBJ2-1; clone size: .; CDR3 length: 13; V gene: TRBV20-1; CDR3 protein: SARPTSGSSDEQF
J gene: TRBJ1-4; clone size: .; CDR3 length: 14; V gene: TRBV5-3; CDR3 protein: ASRGSLAGGNEKLF
J gene: TRBJ1-1; clone size: few; CDR3 length: 13; V gene: TRBV4-3; CDR3 protein: ASSQDFQQGTEAF
J gene: TRBJ2-7; clone size: .; CDR3 length: 10; V gene: TRBV20-1; CDR3 protein: SARGTAYEQY
J gene: TRBJ1-1; clone size: .; CDR3 length: 14; V gene: TRBV7-9; CDR3 protein: ASSLNPGATNTEAF
J gene: TRBJ1-2; clone size: few; CDR3 length: 11; V gene: TRBV12-3/TRBV12-4; CDR3 protein: ASSLGPPGGYT
J gene: TRBJ2-7; clone size: .; CDR3 length: 11; V gene: TRBV28; CDR3 protein: ASRISGIYEQY
J gene: TRBJ2-5; clone size: .; CDR3 length: 11; V gene: TRBV5-1; CDR3 protein: ASSPGSDETQY
J gene: TRBJ2-5; clone size: .; CDR3 length: 14; V gene: TRBV6-1; CDR3 protein: ASTPKRGAFQETQY
J gene: TRBJ2-7; clone size: .; CDR3 length: 11; V gene: TRBV7-9; CDR3 protein: ASSARGAYEQY
J gene: TRBJ2-2; clone size: .; CDR3 length: 10; V gene: TRBV25-1; CDR3 protein: ASSAGTGELF
J gene: TRBJ2-1; clone size: many; CDR3 length: 13; V gene: TRBV9; CDR3 protein: ASSPQGDSLYEQF
J gene: TRBJ2-5; clone size: few; CDR3 length: 12; V gene: TRBV6-2/TRBV6-3; CDR3 protein: ASSGRLPQETQY
J gene: TRBJ1-1; clone size: once; CDR3 length: 12; V gene: TRBV20-1; CDR3 protein: SARGGGPNTEAF